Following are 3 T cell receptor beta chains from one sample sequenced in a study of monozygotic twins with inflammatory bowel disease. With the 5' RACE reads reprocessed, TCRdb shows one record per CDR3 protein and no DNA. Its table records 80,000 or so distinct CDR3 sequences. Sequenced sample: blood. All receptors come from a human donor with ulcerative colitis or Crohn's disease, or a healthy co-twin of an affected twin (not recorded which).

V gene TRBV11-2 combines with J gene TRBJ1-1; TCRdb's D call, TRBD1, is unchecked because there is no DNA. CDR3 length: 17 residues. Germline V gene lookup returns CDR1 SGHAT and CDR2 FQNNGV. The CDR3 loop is CASSFGQGAFAVTEAFF.

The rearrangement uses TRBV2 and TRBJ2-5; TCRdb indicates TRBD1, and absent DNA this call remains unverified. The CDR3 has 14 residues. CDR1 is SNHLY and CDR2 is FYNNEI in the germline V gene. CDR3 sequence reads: CACYWTSKAETQYF.

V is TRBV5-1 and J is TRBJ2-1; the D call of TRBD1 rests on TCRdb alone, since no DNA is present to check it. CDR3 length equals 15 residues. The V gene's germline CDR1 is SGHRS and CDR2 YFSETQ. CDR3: CASSIGHLSYNEQFF.